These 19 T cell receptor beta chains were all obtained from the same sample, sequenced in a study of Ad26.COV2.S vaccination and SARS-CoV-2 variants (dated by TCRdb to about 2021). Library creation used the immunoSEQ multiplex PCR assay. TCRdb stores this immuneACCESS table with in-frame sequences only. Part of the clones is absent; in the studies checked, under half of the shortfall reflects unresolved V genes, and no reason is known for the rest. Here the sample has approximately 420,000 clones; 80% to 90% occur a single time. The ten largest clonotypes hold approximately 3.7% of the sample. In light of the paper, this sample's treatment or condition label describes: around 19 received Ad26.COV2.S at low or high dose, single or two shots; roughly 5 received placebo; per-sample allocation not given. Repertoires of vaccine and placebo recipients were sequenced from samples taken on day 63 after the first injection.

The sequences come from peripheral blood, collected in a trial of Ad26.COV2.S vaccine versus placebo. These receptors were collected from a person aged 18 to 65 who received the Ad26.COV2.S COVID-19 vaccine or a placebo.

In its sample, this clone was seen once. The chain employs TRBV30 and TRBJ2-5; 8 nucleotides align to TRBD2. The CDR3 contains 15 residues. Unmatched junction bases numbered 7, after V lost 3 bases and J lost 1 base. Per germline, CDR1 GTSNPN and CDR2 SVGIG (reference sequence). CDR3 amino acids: CAWSLTGGFQETQYF. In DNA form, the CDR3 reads TGTGCCTGGAGCTTAACGGGGGGGTTCCAAGAGACCCAGTACTTC.

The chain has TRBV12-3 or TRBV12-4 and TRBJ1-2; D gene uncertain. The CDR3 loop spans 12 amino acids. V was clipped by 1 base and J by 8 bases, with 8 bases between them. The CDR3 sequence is CASSLGGWGYTF. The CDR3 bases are TGTGCCAGCAGTTTAGGGGGATGGGGCTACACCTTC.

This CDR3 is CASSLFPGENIQETQYF. CDR3 nucleotide sequence: TGTGCCAGCAGCTTGTTTCCGGGAGAGAACATCCAAGAGACCCAGTACTTC. The gene calls are TRBV5-4 and TRBJ2-5, with D perhaps TRBD2 (6 bases). Trimming took off 1 base at V and 1 base at J, with 17 bases between the two ends. CDR1 and CDR2 from the germline V gene are SGHNT and YYREEE (reference sequence). The length of the CDR3 is 17 residues.

CDR3 in DNA: TGTGCCAGTAGTATACCTGGGGTTTACGAGCAGTACTTC. It specifies CASSIPGVYEQYF. The chain has TRBV19 and TRBJ2-7, with D uncertain. The ends were cut back, 2 bases at V and 4 bases at J, with 9 bases in the middle. Germline CDR1 and CDR2: LNHDA and SQIVND (reference sequence). The CDR3 is made up of 13 amino acids.

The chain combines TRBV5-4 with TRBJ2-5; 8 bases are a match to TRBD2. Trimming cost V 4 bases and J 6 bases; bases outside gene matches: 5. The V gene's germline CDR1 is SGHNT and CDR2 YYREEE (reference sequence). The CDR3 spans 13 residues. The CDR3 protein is CASSLGLAQTQYF. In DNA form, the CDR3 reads TGTGCCAGCAGCCTCGGACTAGCTCAGACCCAGTACTTC.

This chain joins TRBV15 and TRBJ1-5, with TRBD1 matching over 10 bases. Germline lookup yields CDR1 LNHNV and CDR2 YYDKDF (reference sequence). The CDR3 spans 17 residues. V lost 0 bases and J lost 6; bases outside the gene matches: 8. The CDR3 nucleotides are TGTGCCACCAGCAGAGAGGTGGGACAGGGGAGCGCTCAGCCCCAGCATTTT. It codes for CATSREVGQGSAQPQHF.

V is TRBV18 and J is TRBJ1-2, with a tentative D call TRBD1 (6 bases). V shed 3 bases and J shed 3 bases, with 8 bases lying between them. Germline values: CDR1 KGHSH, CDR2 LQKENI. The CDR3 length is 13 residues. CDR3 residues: CASSPGQHYGYTF. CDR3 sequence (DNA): TGTGCCAGCTCACCTGGACAGCACTATGGCTACACCTTC.

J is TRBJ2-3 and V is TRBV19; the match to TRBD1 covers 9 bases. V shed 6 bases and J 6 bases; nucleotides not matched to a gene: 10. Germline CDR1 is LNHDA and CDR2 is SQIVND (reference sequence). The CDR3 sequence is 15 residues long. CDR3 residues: CASSDGQGRLDTQYF. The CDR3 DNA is TGTGCCAGTAGCGACGGACAGGGGCGACTGGATACGCAGTATTTT.

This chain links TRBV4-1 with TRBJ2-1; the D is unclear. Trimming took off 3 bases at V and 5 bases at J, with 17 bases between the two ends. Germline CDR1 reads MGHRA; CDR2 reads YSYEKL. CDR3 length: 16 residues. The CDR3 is CASSHDPSPLNNEQFF. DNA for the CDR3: TGCGCCAGCAGCCATGATCCGTCGCCCCTCAACAATGAGCAGTTCTTC.

The CDR3 reads CASSLGAGGTNTEAFF. The CDR3 DNA is TGTGCCAGCAGCTTAGGCGCCGGCGGAACGAACACTGAAGCTTTCTTT. The chain combines TRBV13 with TRBJ1-1; no definite D call. The V and J ends lost 0 bases and 1 base respectively, with 12 bases between them. CDR3 length: 16 residues. Germline V gene data show CDR1 as PRHDT and CDR2 as FYEKMQ (reference sequence).

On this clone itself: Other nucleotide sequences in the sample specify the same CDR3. Here the CDR3 reads CSVDRGLNTGELFF. The CDR3 nucleotides read TGCAGCGTTGACAGGGGGTTGAACACCGGGGAGCTGTTTTTT. The chain has TRBV29-1 and TRBJ2-2, with 7 bases identical to TRBD1. V was pared by 3 bases and J by 1 base, with 2 bases of the junction left unmatched. The CDR3 runs to 14 residues. In germline, CDR1 is SQVTM, CDR2 ANQGSEA.

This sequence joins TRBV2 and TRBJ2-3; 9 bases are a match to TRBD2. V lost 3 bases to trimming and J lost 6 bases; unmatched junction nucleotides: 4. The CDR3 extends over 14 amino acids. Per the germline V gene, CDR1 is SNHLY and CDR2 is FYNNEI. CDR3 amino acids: CASSEWLAGDTQYF. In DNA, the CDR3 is TGTGCCAGCAGTGAGTGGCTAGCGGGGGATACGCAGTATTTT.

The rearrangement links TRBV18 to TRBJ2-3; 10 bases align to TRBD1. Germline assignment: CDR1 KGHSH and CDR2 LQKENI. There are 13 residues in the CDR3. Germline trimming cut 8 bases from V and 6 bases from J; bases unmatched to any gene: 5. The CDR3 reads CASGGTGEDTQYF. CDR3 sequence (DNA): TGTGCCAGCGGTGGGACAGGGGAGGATACGCAGTATTTT.

The CDR3 sequence: CASGFDLAGNEQFF. The CDR3 DNA reads as TGTGCTAGTGGTTTCGACCTAGCGGGCAATGAGCAGTTCTTC. The chain carries TRBV12-5 and TRBJ2-1, with TRBD2 matching 8 bases. Germline V gives CDR1 LGHNT, CDR2 FRNRAP. With 3 bases clipped from V and 6 bases from J, the junction kept 4 bases outside the gene matches. The CDR3 length is 14 residues.

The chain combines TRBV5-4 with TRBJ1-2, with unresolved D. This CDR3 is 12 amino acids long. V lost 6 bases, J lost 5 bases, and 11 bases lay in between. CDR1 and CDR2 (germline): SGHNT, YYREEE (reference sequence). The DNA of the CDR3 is TGTGCCAGCATCCCGAGTGGGTATGGCTACACCTTC. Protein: CASIPSGYGYTF.

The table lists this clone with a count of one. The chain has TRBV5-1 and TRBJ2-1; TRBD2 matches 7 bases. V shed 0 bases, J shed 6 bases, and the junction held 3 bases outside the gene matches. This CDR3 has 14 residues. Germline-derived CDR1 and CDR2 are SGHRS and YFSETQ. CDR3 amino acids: CASSLEAGLNEQFF. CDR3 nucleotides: TGCGCCAGCAGCTTGGAAGCGGGGCTCAATGAGCAGTTCTTC.

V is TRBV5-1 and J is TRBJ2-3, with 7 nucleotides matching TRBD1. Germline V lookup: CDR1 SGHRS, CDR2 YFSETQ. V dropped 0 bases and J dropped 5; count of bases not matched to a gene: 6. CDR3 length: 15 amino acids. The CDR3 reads CASSLGTGAEDTQYF. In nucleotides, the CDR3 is TGCGCCAGCAGCTTGGGTACAGGGGCGGAAGATACGCAGTATTTT.

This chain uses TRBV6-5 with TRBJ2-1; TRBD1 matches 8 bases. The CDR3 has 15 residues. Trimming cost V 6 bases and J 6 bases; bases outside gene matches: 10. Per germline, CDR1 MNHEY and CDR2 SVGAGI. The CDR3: CASSPGQAPSNEQFF. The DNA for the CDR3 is TGTGCCAGCAGCCCGGGACAGGCTCCCTCCAATGAGCAGTTCTTC.

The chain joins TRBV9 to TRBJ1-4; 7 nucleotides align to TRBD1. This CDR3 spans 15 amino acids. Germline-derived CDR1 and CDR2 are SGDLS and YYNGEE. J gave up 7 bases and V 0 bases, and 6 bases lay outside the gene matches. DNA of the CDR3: TGTGCCAGCAGCGTAGGAGGGGACAGTGGTGAAAAACTGTTTTTT. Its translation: CASSVGGDSGEKLFF.